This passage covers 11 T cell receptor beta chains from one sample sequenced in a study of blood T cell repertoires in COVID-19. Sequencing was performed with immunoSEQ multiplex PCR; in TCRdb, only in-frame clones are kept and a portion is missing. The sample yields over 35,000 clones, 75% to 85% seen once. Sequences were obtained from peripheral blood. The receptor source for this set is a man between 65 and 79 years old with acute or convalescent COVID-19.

The CDR3 DNA follows: TGTGCCAGCAGCCAAGATAAGGCGGACAGGGGGGCCCATGGCTACACCTTC. Its protein is CASSQDKADRGAHGYTF. The chain couples TRBV3-1 (or the pseudogene TRBV3-2) to TRBJ1-2; 10 positions agree with TRBD1. V shed 0 bases and J 6 bases; nucleotides not matched to a gene: 10. The CDR3 has 17 amino acids. Germline V gives CDR1 LGHDT, CDR2 YNNKEL (reference sequence).

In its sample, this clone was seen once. CDR3 loop: CASSLLEEDQPQHF. The CDR3 DNA sequence: TGTGCCAGCTCCCTACTTGAGGAGGATCAGCCCCAGCATTTT. The chain links TRBV18 to TRBJ1-5, with D uncertain. Germline V gives CDR1 KGHSH, CDR2 LQKENI. The CDR3 is made up of 14 amino acids. V lost 6 bases to trimming and J lost 5 bases, with 14 bases between them.

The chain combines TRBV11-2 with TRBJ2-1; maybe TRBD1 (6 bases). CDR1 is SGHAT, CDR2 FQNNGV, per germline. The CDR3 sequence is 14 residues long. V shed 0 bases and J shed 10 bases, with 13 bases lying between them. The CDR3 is CASSLELRGAEQFF. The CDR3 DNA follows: TGTGCCAGCAGCTTAGAACTCAGGGGCGCCGAGCAGTTCTTC.

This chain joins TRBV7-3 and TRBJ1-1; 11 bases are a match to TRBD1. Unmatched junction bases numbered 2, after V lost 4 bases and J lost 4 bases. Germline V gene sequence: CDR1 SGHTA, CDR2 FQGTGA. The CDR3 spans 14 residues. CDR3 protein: CASSSGQGATEAFF. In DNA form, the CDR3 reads TGTGCCAGCAGCTCCGGACAGGGGGCCACTGAAGCTTTCTTT.

CDR3: CATSSLSGPSSYNEQFF. The DNA for the CDR3 is TGTGCCACCAGCAGCCTTAGCGGTCCGTCCTCCTACAATGAGCAGTTCTTC. The genes are TRBV15 and TRBJ2-1; the D gene is possibly TRBD2 (6 bases). Germline V gene data show CDR1 as LNHNV and CDR2 as YYDKDF (reference sequence). CDR3 length: 17 amino acids. Trimming pared 3 bases from V and 0 bases from J, leaving 15 bases between.

CDR3 protein: CASSSPPSGYEQYF. DNA for the CDR3: TGTGCCAGCAGTTCCCCACCTTCGGGATACGAGCAGTACTTC. V usage is TRBV28 and J usage is TRBJ2-7, with a tentative D call TRBD2 (5 bases). Trimming left V 4 bases short and J 4 bases short, with 14 bases between. The V gene's germline CDR1 is MDHEN and CDR2 SYDVKM. This CDR3 comprises 14 residues.

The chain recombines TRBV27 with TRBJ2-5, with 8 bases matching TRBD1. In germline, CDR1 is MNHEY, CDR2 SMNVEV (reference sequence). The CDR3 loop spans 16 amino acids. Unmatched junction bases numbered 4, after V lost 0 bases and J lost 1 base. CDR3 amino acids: CASSLSTGAVQETQYF. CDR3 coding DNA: TGTGCCAGCAGTTTATCGACAGGGGCCGTCCAAGAGACCCAGTACTTC.

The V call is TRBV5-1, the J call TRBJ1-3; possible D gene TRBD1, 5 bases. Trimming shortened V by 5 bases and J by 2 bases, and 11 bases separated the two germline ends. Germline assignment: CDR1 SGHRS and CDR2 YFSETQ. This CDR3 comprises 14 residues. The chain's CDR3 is CASSLTDTGNTIYF. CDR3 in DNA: TGCGCCAGCAGTTTGACAGACACTGGAAACACCATATATTTT.

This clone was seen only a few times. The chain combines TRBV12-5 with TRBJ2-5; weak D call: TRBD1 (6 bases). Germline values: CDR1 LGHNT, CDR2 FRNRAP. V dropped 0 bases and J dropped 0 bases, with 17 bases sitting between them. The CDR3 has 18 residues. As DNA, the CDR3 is TGTGCTAGTGGTTTGGTACGGGACACCGGTGGGTACCAAGAGACCCAGTACTTC. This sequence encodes CASGLVRDTGGYQETQYF.

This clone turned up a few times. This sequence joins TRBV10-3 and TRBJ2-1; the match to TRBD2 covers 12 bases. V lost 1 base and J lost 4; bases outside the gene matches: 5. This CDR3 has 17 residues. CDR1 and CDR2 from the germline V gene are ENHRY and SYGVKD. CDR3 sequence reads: CAISEWTSGKSYNEQFF. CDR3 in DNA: TGTGCCATCAGTGAGTGGACTAGCGGGAAGTCATACAATGAGCAGTTCTTC.

The CDR3 DNA follows: TGTGCCAGCAGTGAGGGGGGGACCTACTACGAGCAGTACTTC. Its protein product is CASSEGGTYYEQYF. V is TRBV2 and J is TRBJ2-7, with TRBD2 matching 7 bases. The V and J ends lost 3 bases and 3 bases, in that order; junction bases with no gene match: 5. Germline CDR1 SNHLY, CDR2 FYNNEI. CDR3 length: 14 residues.